What follows is one TCR beta chain and its context. No antigen is known for it. This sample is part of a study of T cell responses to AZD1222 COVID-19 vaccine. Broader study findings: Donors were mostly white British, more females; clonal diversity possibly underestimated.

V was trimmed by 3 bases and J by 3 bases, leaving 11 bases between them. The CDR3 runs 15 residues. CDR1 KGHSH and CDR2 LQKENI come from the germline V gene. Profiled with immunoSEQ multiplex PCR; TCRdb holds only in-frame clones, not every one. The sample shows more than 80,000 clones, around 90% of them seen only once. Analyses pooled second doses at about 4 or about 12 weeks. This receptor was obtained from an adult who received the AZD1222 COVID-19 vaccine. The sample consisted of peripheral blood, taken 28 days after the second AZD1222 dose. V usage is TRBV18 and J usage is TRBJ2-2, with D possibly matching TRBD2 (6 bases). CDR3 coding DNA: TGTGCCAGCTCACCCTCGAGCGGGTACACCGGGGAGCTGTTTTTT. It encodes CASSPSSGYTGELFF.